This TCR beta chain was recovered during a study of cytomegalovirus exposure and HLA in healthy donors. On this clone itself: Its antigen is undetermined.

13 Jbeta primers and 60 Vbeta primers were used for the PCR. Here immunoSEQ multiplex PCR was the method, and the copy in TCRdb shows in-frame clones only, minus some. The sample comprises some 160,000 clones, over 65% of which are singletons, and approximately 3.1% rests with the top ten. Findings of the study overall: It was taken for granted in presence/absence analyses that sequencing depth across donors was roughly uniform. TCR beta chains associated with HLA were, in a later analysis, more clonally expanded than equally common others. Donor immune exposure was known only as CMV serostatus. There were 150 to 200 TCR beta chains listed as cytomegalovirus-associated.

The origin of this receptor is a woman aged 40 to 49 in good health and CMV-seronegative. Source material: PBMCs.

The CDR3 DNA sequence: TGTGCCAGCAGCTTAAGCACATGGACAGGTGAAGCTTTCTTT. The encoded protein is CASSLSTWTGEAFF. The chain carries TRBV7-3 and TRBJ1-1, with 7 bases lining up with TRBD1. Germline CDR1 and CDR2: SGHTA and FQGTGA. The CDR3 runs 14 residues. V was clipped by 1 base and J by 7 bases; unmatched bases: 6. Full variable domain (remainder filled in from reference TRBV7-3 and TRBJ1-1): GAGVSQTPSNKVTEKGKYVELRCDPISGHTALYWYRQSLGQGPEFLIYFQGTGAADDSGLPNDRFFAVRPEGSVSTLKIQRTERGDSAVYLCASSLSTWTGEAFFGQGTRLTVV.